The next 18 T cell receptor beta chains were all read from a single sample in a study of blood T cell repertoires in COVID-19. Method: immunoSEQ multiplex PCR; TCRdb's copy keeps in-frame clones and lacks some. This sample has approximately 300,000 clones, with 90% found just once. The sequenced sample was peripheral blood. These TCRs come from a middle-aged woman with COVID-19, enrolled during active disease.

This rearrangement joins TRBV27 to TRBJ2-7, with 8 bases that match TRBD1. V dropped 2 bases and J dropped 0; count of bases not matched to a gene: 3. The CDR3 extends over 15 amino acids. Germline values: CDR1 MNHEY, CDR2 SMNVEV (reference sequence). Here the CDR3 reads CASSLAQGGSYEQYF. In nucleotides, the CDR3 is TGTGCCAGCAGTTTAGCACAGGGGGGCTCCTACGAGCAGTACTTC.

This rearrangement joins TRBV4-3 to TRBJ2-1; D perhaps matches TRBD2 (7 bases). Trimming took off 2 bases at V and 4 bases at J, with 15 bases between the two ends. In germline, CDR1 is LGHNA, CDR2 YSLEER. The CDR3 is made up of 16 amino acids. CDR3 bases: TGCGCCAGCAGCCAACCCGTAGGGGGGGGGTACAATGAGCAGTTCTTC. As protein: CASSQPVGGGYNEQFF.

The chain joins TRBV30 to TRBJ1-4, with unresolved D. The germline CDR1 and CDR2 sequences are GTSNPN and SVGIG (reference sequence). Trimming stripped 2 bases from V and 12 bases from J, with 10 bases between. The CDR3 covers 11 residues. CDR3 residues: CAWSRVGELFF. The CDR3 DNA reads as TGTGCCTGGAGTAGGGTCGGGGAACTGTTTTTT.

The chain joins TRBV5-5 to TRBJ2-7, with TRBD1 matching 8 bases. Germline trimming cut 0 bases from V and 6 bases from J; bases unmatched to any gene: 8. This CDR3 is built from 15 residues. Germline V CDR1 and CDR2: SGHKS, YYEKEE (reference sequence). The CDR3, as DNA: TGTGCCAGCAGCTTGGGGTTCGAGACAGGGGTCGAGCAGTACTTC. Translating it yields CASSLGFETGVEQYF.

The chain combines TRBV5-1 with TRBJ2-2; 11 bases line up with TRBD2. Germline CDR1 reads SGHRS; CDR2 reads YFSETQ. After removal of 4 bases from V and 1 base from J, the junction contained 6 bases not matched to a gene. The CDR3 is 17 residues long. The CDR3 DNA is TGCGCCAGCAGCAAATCGGGACTAGCGGAGAACACCGGGGAGCTGTTTTTT. Its translation: CASSKSGLAENTGELFF.

The chain recombines TRBV7-2 with TRBJ2-7, with TRBD2 matching 9 bases. Germline assignment: CDR1 SGHTA and CDR2 FQGNSA. V lost 2 bases, J lost 4 bases, and 3 bases stayed unmatched. CDR3 length: 14 amino acids. The CDR3 DNA reads as TGTGCCAGCAGCTTAAGCGGGGGGTGGTACGAGCAGTACTTC. Its translation: CASSLSGGWYEQYF.

The chain has TRBV7-2 and TRBJ1-5; no definite D call. Germline V gene data show CDR1 as SGHTA and CDR2 as FQGNSA. Trimming took off 6 bases at V and 0 bases at J, with 12 bases between the two ends. The CDR3 is 15 residues long. The CDR3 nucleotides read TGTGCCAGCAGACCTAGCCGGTATAGCAATCAGCCCCAGCATTTT. It is translated as CASRPSRYSNQPQHF.

CDR3 sequence reads: CAWRPGVGQAFF. The DNA of the CDR3 is TGTGCCTGGAGGCCGGGGGTGGGGCAAGCTTTCTTT. The J gene is TRBJ1-1, the V gene TRBV30, with a weak D call TRBD1 (5 bases). V was pared by 3 bases and J by 9 bases, with 14 bases between. This CDR3 region has 12 residues. CDR1 is GTSNPN, CDR2 SVGIG, per germline (reference sequence).

V and J are TRBV27 and TRBJ2-2; TRBD2 agrees at 8 bases. CDR3 length: 15 amino acids. Germline trimming cut 5 bases from V and 7 bases from J; bases unmatched to any gene: 9. Germline CDR1 and CDR2: MNHEY and SMNVEV (reference sequence). CDR3: CASSPSGGAVGELFF. As DNA, the CDR3 is TGTGCCAGCAGTCCCTCGGGGGGGGCGGTCGGGGAGCTGTTTTTT.

This clone was found once. The chain is built from TRBV6-5 and TRBJ2-2; D is unresolved. With 0 bases removed from V and 8 bases from J, the gap between germline ends came to 4 bases. Germline CDR1 and CDR2: MNHEY and SVGAGI. There are 12 residues in the CDR3. The CDR3 is CASSYSTGELFF. CDR3 coding DNA: TGTGCCAGCAGTTACTCGACTGGGGAGCTGTTTTTT.

The gene calls are TRBV11-2 and TRBJ2-7, with 7 bases aligning to TRBD1. Trimming took 5 bases from V and 2 from J; bases not matched to a gene: 6. Germline lookup yields CDR1 SGHAT and CDR2 FQNNGV. This CDR3 comprises 14 residues. The CDR3 coding sequence is TGTGCCAGCAGCCGGGCGGACAGGACCTACGAGCAGTACTTC. Translated, it gives CASSRADRTYEQYF.

This clone was detected only a few times. The chain employs TRBV4-1 and TRBJ2-7, with TRBD2 matching 12 bases. The V segment lost 2 bases and the J segment 6 bases; nucleotides outside the gene matches: 14. Germline assignment: CDR1 MGHRA and CDR2 YSYEKL. The CDR3 extends over 18 amino acids. CDR3 DNA sequence: TGCGCCAGCAGCCAACATCTAGCGGGAGGGCCTGCAGTTGGCGAGCAGTACTTC. This gives the protein CASSQHLAGGPAVGEQYF.

The chain recombines TRBV4-1 with TRBJ2-1, with 9 nucleotides matching TRBD2. Looked up from germline, CDR1 is MGHRA and CDR2 is YSYEKL. Germline trimming cut 1 base from V and 7 bases from J; bases unmatched to any gene: 11. The CDR3 spans 17 residues. Here the CDR3 reads CASSQGIAGATGNEQFF. In DNA form, the CDR3 reads TGCGCCAGCAGCCAAGGGATAGCGGGAGCCACTGGGAATGAGCAGTTCTTC.

The chain joins TRBV9 to TRBJ2-1; TRBD2 matches at 7 bases. The J segment lost 2 bases and the V segment lost 0 bases, leaving 2 bases of the junction unmatched. The germline gives CDR1 SGDLS, CDR2 YYNGEE. The CDR3 extends over 15 amino acids. The CDR3 loop reads CASSVDRGAYNEQFF. Written as DNA, the CDR3 is TGTGCCAGCAGCGTAGATCGGGGGGCCTACAATGAGCAGTTCTTC.

The V and J genes are TRBV6-4 and TRBJ2-3; possibly TRBD2 for D (6 bases). This CDR3 comprises 17 residues. Germline V CDR1 and CDR2: MRHNA, SNTAGT. Trimming removed 6 bases at V and 8 bases at J, with 27 bases between. In DNA, the CDR3 is TGTGCCAGCAGCTTCGGGGGACTTTCTGGTATTTTGGGTACGCAGTATTTT. Its translation is CASSFGGLSGILGTQYF.

The chain links TRBV30 to TRBJ2-7; tentatively, D is TRBD1 (6 bases). Germline V CDR1 and CDR2: GTSNPN, SVGIG (reference sequence). This CDR3 region has 15 residues. The ends were cut back, 5 bases at V and 2 bases at J, with 19 bases in the middle. CDR3 region: CAWLLPGTPTYEQYF. In nucleotides, the CDR3 is TGTGCCTGGTTGCTCCCCGGGACACCAACCTACGAGCAGTACTTC.

This chain joins TRBV28 and TRBJ1-6; perhaps TRBD1 as D (5 bases). The CDR3 loop spans 15 amino acids. Trimming stripped 2 bases from V and 7 bases from J, with 12 bases between. CDR1 is MDHEN and CDR2 is SYDVKM in the germline V gene. The CDR3 region is CASSLLRAGNSPLHF. CDR3 in DNA: TGTGCCAGCAGTTTACTCAGGGCCGGAAATTCACCCCTCCACTTT.

This rearrangement joins TRBV3-1 (or the pseudogene TRBV3-2) to TRBJ1-1; D might be TRBD1 (6 bases). V lost 1 base and J lost 5, with 11 bases in between. In germline, CDR1 is LGHDT, CDR2 YNNKEL (reference sequence). The CDR3 sequence is 14 residues long. CDR3: CASSQGTAGTEAFF. The CDR3 region has the DNA TGTGCCAGCAGCCAAGGGACAGCGGGGACTGAAGCTTTCTTT.